The 20 T cell receptor beta chains below were found in one sample sequenced in a study of T cells expressing NK-cell markers. TCRdb re-called the 5' RACE reads and catalogs CDR3 proteins one per entry, DNA excluded. The sample totals hundreds of thousands of distinct CDR3 sequences. Sequenced material: blood T cells: a sorted CD56 or NKG2C T cell subset, CD4+ or CD8+ T cells, or bulk PBMC T cells (not recorded which). These receptors were taken from a man aged 18-75 years in good health.

The rearrangement joins TRBV6-1 to TRBJ2-2; the TCRdb D gene call, TRBD2, has no DNA to confirm it. The CDR3 extends over 17 amino acids. CDR1 and CDR2 (germline): MNHNS, SASEGT. CDR3 sequence: CASNMGLAGGTAGELFF.

The chain uses TRBV7-2 and TRBJ2-1; TCRdb reports TRBD1, a call that lacks DNA to check it against. The CDR3 sequence is 17 residues long. The germline V gene has CDR1 SGHTA and CDR2 FQGNSA. The CDR3: CASSITRKGKSYNEQFF.

The genes are TRBV11-2 and TRBJ2-5; TCRdb outputs TRBD2, but without DNA this stays unchecked. CDR1 is SGHAT, CDR2 FQNNGV, per germline. The CDR3 is 16 amino acids. Here the CDR3 reads CASNDPLAGGQETQYF.

This chain uses TRBV12-3 or TRBV12-4 with TRBJ2-3. This CDR3 is 15 amino acids long. CDR3 sequence: CASSLAATSTDTQYF.

The J gene is TRBJ1-1, the V gene TRBV7-9; TCRdb returns TRBD1, unconfirmable since there is no DNA. The length of the CDR3 is 13 residues. In germline, CDR1 is SEHNR, CDR2 FQNEAQ (reference sequence). The CDR3 sequence is CASSRGGNTEAFF.

The V gene is TRBV7-2, the J gene TRBJ2-2; there is no DNA to check the TCRdb D call of TRBD1. This CDR3 has 17 residues. Germline-derived CDR1 and CDR2 are SGHTA and FQGNSA. CDR3 sequence reads: CASSLAIGAYFPGELFF.

The V call is TRBV5-6, the J call TRBJ2-7; TCRdb reports TRBD2, a call that lacks DNA to check it against. In germline, CDR1 is SGHDT, CDR2 YYEEEE. The CDR3 contains 15 residues. The CDR3 loop reads CASSKGLLVTYEQYF.

The V call is TRBV6-2 or TRBV6-3, the J call TRBJ1-5; the D gene TCRdb calls, TRBD1, cannot be checked with no DNA. CDR1 and CDR2 (germline): MNHEY, SVGEGT. CDR3 length equals 15 residues. The CDR3 loop is CASSYTALIGQPQHF.

The V and J genes are TRBV2 and TRBJ1-5. The CDR3 runs to 15 residues. CDR1 and CDR2 from the germline V gene are SNHLY and FYNNEI. This chain's CDR3 is CASNLGGQGNQPQHF. The full variable domain, in which reference TRBV2 and TRBJ1-5 provide the parts outside the CDR3, is EPEVTQTPSHQVTQMGQEVILRCVPISNHLYFYWYRQILGQKVEFLVSFYNNEISEKSEIFDDQFSVERPDGSNFTLKIRSTKLEDSAMYFCASNLGGQGNQPQHFGDGTRLSIL.

The V call is TRBV24-1, the J call TRBJ2-1. CDR1 and CDR2 from the germline V gene are KGHDR and SFDVKD. The CDR3 loop spans 14 amino acids. CDR3 residues: CATSDHDRYNEQFF.

This chain links TRBV7-2 with TRBJ1-1. There are 14 residues in the CDR3. Germline V gives CDR1 SGHTA, CDR2 FQGNSA. CDR3 residues: CASSLQVGRAEAFF.

The CDR3 loop reads CASSLSITSGGREQYF. V and J are TRBV27 and TRBJ2-7; absent DNA, TCRdb's TRBD2 call cannot be checked. This CDR3 contains 16 residues. Looked up from germline, CDR1 is MNHEY and CDR2 is SMNVEV (reference sequence).

The rearrangement uses TRBV6-1 and TRBJ2-7; TCRdb's D gene call, TRBD1, goes unchecked for lack of DNA. The length of the CDR3 is 15 residues. Germline V CDR1 and CDR2: MNHNS, SASEGT. The CDR3: CASSVPTGSEGEQYF.

V gene TRBV5-1 combines with J gene TRBJ2-3; TCRdb returns TRBD1, unconfirmable since there is no DNA. Germline CDR1 reads SGHRS; CDR2 reads YFSETQ. There are 17 residues in the CDR3. The CDR3 loop is CASSAFQGMEGTDTQYF.

The chain employs TRBV20-1 and TRBJ2-1; TCRdb's D call, TRBD2, is unchecked because there is no DNA. Germline V gives CDR1 DFQATT, CDR2 SNEGSKA (reference sequence). The CDR3 length is 14 residues. CDR3 sequence reads: CSARRLAGWGEQFF.

This rearrangement joins TRBV3-1 to TRBJ2-7; TCRdb names TRBD1, which stays unverified in the absence of DNA. The length of the CDR3 is 14 residues. CDR1 and CDR2 from the germline V gene are LGHDT and YNNKEL (reference sequence). The CDR3 sequence is CASSQGPHLYEQYF.

This chain links TRBV4-2 with TRBJ2-6; without DNA, the TCRdb call of TRBD1 cannot be checked. Germline V gives CDR1 LGHNA, CDR2 YNFKEQ. The CDR3 sequence is 19 residues long. The CDR3 region is CASSQDSGTGGSGANVLTF.

The V gene is TRBV12-3 or TRBV12-4, the J gene TRBJ2-3; TCRdb gives TRBD1 as the D gene, but with no DNA this cannot be confirmed. The CDR3 contains 14 residues. The CDR3 loop is CASRSGTGGDTQYF.

J is TRBJ1-1 and V is TRBV6-1. Germline CDR1 MNHNS, CDR2 SASEGT. The CDR3 covers 14 residues. The CDR3 here is CASSEWGTSSEAFF.

The V call is TRBV7-2, the J call TRBJ2-7; absent DNA, TCRdb's TRBD1 call cannot be checked. Germline V gives CDR1 SGHTA, CDR2 FQGNSA. CDR3 length: 15 residues. CDR3 protein: CASSRHRQGPYEQYF. The full variable domain, completed using reference TRBV7-2 and TRBJ2-7, is GAGVSQSPSNKVTEKGKDVELRCDPISGHTALYWYRQSLGQGLEFLIYFQGNSAPDKSGLPSDRFSAERTGGSVSTLTIQRTQQEDSAVYLCASSRHRQGPYEQYFGPGTRLTVT.